This record concerns one TCR beta chain sequence. Its antigen is not identified. These data are taken from a study of blood T cells in healthy people across ages. Germline-derived CDR1 and CDR2 are SGHRS and YFSETQ. This CDR3 contains 12 residues. V lost 4 bases and J lost 7, with 12 bases in between. For the second PCR, which ran for roughly 6 to 11 cycles, a sample-barcoded 5' primer and a J-beta primer mix were used. One entry per CDR3 protein, called by TCRdb with MiXCR from the 5' RACE reads. The sample carries some 1.6 million distinct CDR3 sequences, roughly a third recorded once. Findings of the study overall: Age brought a roughly linear fall in TCR beta diversity measured per million T cells. With donor CMV status unknown, expanded clonotype changes were possibly confounded. The diversity estimates, figures obtained from one million T cells, were considered underestimates.

The sample consisted of blood. This sequence was found in a woman younger than 45 in good health. V is TRBV5-1 and J is TRBJ2-7, with D unresolved. The CDR3 DNA is TGCGCCAGCAGCGACTCCAACAATGAGCAGTACTTC. Protein product: CASSDSNNEQYF.